Presented here are 26 T cell receptor beta chains from one specimen sequenced in a study of blood T cell repertoires in COVID-19. Some clones are missing from TCRdb's copy, which holds only in-frame ones; the method was immunoSEQ multiplex PCR. The sample holds 60,000 or so clones, over 60% seen once. Sequencing used peripheral blood. Source of these receptors: a young man with COVID-19, enrolled during active disease.

The chain is built from TRBV21-1 and TRBJ1-1. TRBV21-1 is given as a pseudogene. This CDR3 comprises 15 residues. CDR3 sequence: CASRISRSQSTGAFF. CDR3 DNA sequence: TGTGCCAGCCGAATCTCTCGGTCCCAGTCGACCGGGGCTTTCTTT.

This chain joins TRBV30 and TRBJ2-7; a possible D gene is TRBD1 (6 bases). The V end lost 0 bases, the J end lost 4 bases, and 7 bases lay between the germline ends. The CDR3 is 12 amino acids. The germline CDR1 and CDR2 sequences are GTSNPN and SVGIG (reference sequence). The CDR3 nucleotides are TGTGCCTGGAGTGTACAGGGATACGAGCAGTACTTC. It translates to CAWSVQGYEQYF.

This sequence joins TRBV6-5 and TRBJ2-7, with D perhaps matching TRBD1 (6 bases). Trimming removed 5 bases at V and 0 bases at J, with 14 bases between. Germline CDR1 MNHEY, CDR2 SVGAGI. The CDR3 extends over 15 amino acids. The CDR3 nucleotides read TGTGCCAGCAGTAACGAAAGGACAGCCTCCTACGAGCAGTACTTC. The encoded protein is CASSNERTASYEQYF.

The chain links TRBV19 to TRBJ2-3; unclear D gene. The CDR3 is 14 amino acids. Germline V gene lookup returns CDR1 LNHDA and CDR2 SQIVND (reference sequence). The ends were cut back, 3 bases at V and 3 bases at J, with 10 bases in the middle. CDR3 protein: CASSISATTDTQYF. CDR3 DNA sequence: TGTGCCAGTAGTATTAGTGCGACAACAGATACGCAGTATTTT.

The chain couples TRBV27 to TRBJ1-1; 9 positions match TRBD1. V was pared by 4 bases and J by 4 bases, with 10 bases of the junction left unmatched. This CDR3 contains 16 residues. In germline, CDR1 is MNHEY, CDR2 SMNVEV (reference sequence). The CDR3 loop reads CASSSLHRGQGTEAFF. CDR3 nucleotides: TGTGCCAGCAGTTCCCTCCACAGGGGGCAGGGCACTGAAGCTTTCTTT.

This clone was detected only once. V is TRBV29-1 and J is TRBJ1-1; D unresolved. This CDR3 comprises 11 residues. Trimming took off 7 bases at V and 5 bases at J, with 11 bases between the two ends. Germline values: CDR1 SQVTM, CDR2 ANQGSEA. DNA of the CDR3: TGCAGCGAGCGGGATGAGACTGAAGCTTTCTTT. Translation: CSERDETEAFF.

With regard to this clone: Other DNA variants within this sample encode the same CDR3. The chain couples TRBV5-4 to TRBJ2-7, with TRBD1 matching 9 bases. The junction had 4 bases not matched to a gene; V was cut back by 3 bases and J by 3 bases. This CDR3 comprises 14 residues. From germline, CDR1 is SGHNT and CDR2 YYREEE (reference sequence). CDR3 sequence reads: CASSSRDRVYEQYF. In DNA form, the CDR3 reads TGTGCCAGCAGCTCCCGGGACAGGGTCTACGAGCAGTACTTC.

In its sample, this clone was seen once. The chain is built from TRBV30 and TRBJ2-3; D possibly corresponds to TRBD2 (5 bases). V was pared by 4 bases and J by 0 bases, with 8 bases between. The germline V gene has CDR1 GTSNPN and CDR2 SVGIG (reference sequence). The CDR3 covers 13 residues. This CDR3 is CAWMRASTDTQYF. The DNA of the CDR3 is TGTGCCTGGATGCGGGCAAGCACAGATACGCAGTATTTT.

This clone was seen a few times. CDR3 residues: CASSLNIQETQYF. CDR3 coding DNA: TGCGCCAGCAGCTTGAATATTCAAGAGACCCAGTACTTC. The rearrangement uses TRBV5-1 and TRBJ2-5; D is undetermined. The CDR3 is 13 residues long. Germline V gives CDR1 SGHRS, CDR2 YFSETQ. Trimming took 1 base from V and 2 from J, leaving 6 bases between them.

The J gene is TRBJ2-1, the V gene TRBV27, with D tentatively TRBD1 (6 bases). The V end lost 5 bases, the J end lost 6 bases, and 14 bases lay between the germline ends. The CDR3 contains 14 residues. Germline values: CDR1 MNHEY, CDR2 SMNVEV (reference sequence). The CDR3 loop reads CASSVAIRGNEQFF. The CDR3 region has the DNA TGTGCCAGCAGTGTCGCAATCAGGGGCAATGAGCAGTTCTTC.

This chain joins TRBV21-1 and TRBJ1-2; the listed D gene, TRBD1, was not tested against the DNA. TRBV21-1 has pseudogene status. CDR3 length: 16 residues. CDR3 sequence (DNA): TGTGCCAGCTTCCCGGGACAGCCCGAAGACGACTATGGCTACACCTTC. Protein: CASFPGQPEDDYGYTF.

This clone was detected only once. This sequence joins TRBV6-5 and TRBJ2-1, with 8 bases fitting TRBD1. CDR1 and CDR2 from the germline V gene are MNHEY and SVGAGI. CDR3 length: 15 amino acids. V dropped 6 bases and J dropped 4; count of bases not matched to a gene: 8. The CDR3: CASRKDRDSYNEQFF. Here the CDR3 DNA reads TGTGCCAGCAGGAAGGACAGGGACTCTTACAATGAGCAGTTCTTC.

The chain combines TRBV27 with TRBJ2-1; weak D call: TRBD2 (5 bases). The CDR3 consists of 14 residues. V was trimmed by 5 bases and J by 4 bases, leaving 12 bases between them. The germline V gene encodes CDR1 MNHEY and CDR2 SMNVEV (reference sequence). The CDR3 coding sequence is TGTGCCAGCAGTCCCCAAGGACTTTACAATGAGCAGTTCTTC. Amino acids: CASSPQGLYNEQFF.

The CDR3 sequence: CASSPQGYNTEAFF. The CDR3 nucleotides read TGTGCCAGCTCACCTCAGGGGTATAACACTGAAGCTTTCTTT. The genes are TRBV18 and TRBJ1-1, with a possible D match to TRBD1 (6 bases). Trimming took 3 bases from V and 2 from J, leaving 10 bases between them. The CDR3 covers 14 residues. Per the germline V gene, CDR1 is KGHSH and CDR2 is LQKENI.

The chain has TRBV4-2 and TRBJ2-7; 8 bases line up with TRBD2. CDR3 length equals 16 residues. The trim removed 2 bases at V and 5 bases at J, leaving 11 bases unmatched. CDR1 and CDR2 (germline): LGHNA, YNFKEQ. The CDR3 reads CASSQPLAAAENEQYF. CDR3 bases: TGTGCCAGCAGCCAACCACTAGCGGCGGCAGAGAACGAGCAGTACTTC.

Only a few counts were recorded for this clone. The chain has TRBV5-1 and TRBJ1-1; D is uncertain. The CDR3 spans 15 residues. The ends were cut back, 1 base at V and 0 bases at J, with 10 bases in the middle. Germline CDR1 reads SGHRS; CDR2 reads YFSETQ. The CDR3 DNA is TGCGCCAGCAGCTTGAGGTCGGGTATGAACACTGAAGCTTTCTTT. Its protein product is CASSLRSGMNTEAFF.

This clone was seen only once. The chain carries TRBV27 and TRBJ2-7; TRBD2 matches 7 bases. The germline V gene has CDR1 MNHEY and CDR2 SMNVEV (reference sequence). The CDR3 is 15 amino acids. V was pared by 1 base and J by 5 bases, with 8 bases of the junction left unmatched. This chain's CDR3 is CASSLWGGGPHEQYF. As DNA, the CDR3 is TGTGCCAGCAGTTTATGGGGGGGAGGGCCCCACGAGCAGTACTTC.

This clone was seen once. The J gene is TRBJ2-1, the V gene TRBV5-5; 11 nucleotides line up with TRBD2. With 2 bases clipped from V and 10 bases from J, the junction kept 11 bases outside the gene matches. CDR3 length: 16 amino acids. CDR1 and CDR2 (germline): SGHKS, YYEKEE (reference sequence). As DNA, the CDR3 is TGTGCCAGCAGCTTTTTAGCGGGAGGGCCTGTCGGGGAGCAGTTCTTC. This translates into CASSFLAGGPVGEQFF.

In DNA form, the CDR3 reads TGCGCCAGCAGCTTGGGTAGCCGATTCACAGATACGCAGTATTTT. This gives the protein CASSLGSRFTDTQYF. The genes are TRBV5-1 and TRBJ2-3, with D hard to call. This CDR3 spans 15 amino acids. The V gene's germline CDR1 is SGHRS and CDR2 YFSETQ. The V and J ends lost 0 bases and 2 bases respectively, with 10 bases between them.

This CDR3 reads CASSLYGGGYGYTF. In nucleotides, the CDR3 is TGTGCCAGCAGCTTGTACGGAGGCGGGTATGGCTACACCTTC. This sequence joins TRBV5-4 and TRBJ1-2; D unclear. CDR3 length equals 14 residues. The germline CDR1 and CDR2 sequences are SGHNT and YYREEE (reference sequence). The V gene lost 1 base and the J gene lost 5 bases, with 12 bases spanning the gap. Full variable domain (remainder filled in from reference TRBV5-4 and TRBJ1-2): ETGVTQSPTHLIKTRGQQVTLRCSSQSGHNTVSWYQQALGQGPQFIFQYYREEENGRGNFPPRFSGLQFPNYSSELNVNALELDDSALYLCASSLYGGGYGYTFGSGTRLTVV.

CDR3 protein: CASRQQGGAYEQYF. CDR3 coding DNA: TGCGCCAGCAGACAACAAGGGGGGGCCTACGAGCAGTACTTC. The genes are TRBV5-1 and TRBJ2-7, with D perhaps TRBD2 (7 bases). CDR1 is SGHRS, CDR2 YFSETQ, per germline. This CDR3 contains 14 residues. Trimming stripped 5 bases from V and 2 bases from J, with 14 bases between.

The rearrangement joins TRBV7-9 to TRBJ1-3; D is ambiguous. The CDR3 spans 13 residues. The germline gives CDR1 SEHNR, CDR2 FQNEAQ (reference sequence). The ends were cut back, 1 base at V and 6 bases at J, with 7 bases in the middle. The CDR3 reads CASSLDSSNTIYF. As DNA, the CDR3 is TGTGCCAGCAGCTTAGATAGCTCAAACACCATATATTTT.

This clone appeared a few times. V gene TRBV6-4 combines with J gene TRBJ1-1; no definite D call. V was shortened by 5 bases and J by 1 base, with 8 bases between the two germline ends. Per germline, CDR1 MRHNA and CDR2 SNTAGT. The CDR3 runs to 13 residues. CDR3 bases: TGTGCCAGCAGTCTGGACTGGAACACTGAAGCTTTCTTT. This encodes CASSLDWNTEAFF.

This sequence joins TRBV19 and TRBJ2-1, with 7 bases that match TRBD2. Trimming cost V 2 bases and J 2 bases; bases outside gene matches: 6. Germline CDR1 is LNHDA and CDR2 is SQIVND (reference sequence). This CDR3 is built from 16 residues. This CDR3 is CASSISGREPYNEQFF. The CDR3, as DNA: TGTGCCAGTAGTATATCGGGGCGGGAGCCCTACAATGAGCAGTTCTTC.

The chain couples TRBV7-2 to TRBJ2-6; no clear D. V was pared by 6 bases and J by 1 base, with 13 bases between. Per the germline V gene, CDR1 is SGHTA and CDR2 is FQGNSA. The CDR3 covers 16 residues. CDR3 nucleotides: TGTGCCAGCAGGCTTGCTGGCAATTCTGGGGCCAACGTCCTGACTTTC. This sequence encodes CASRLAGNSGANVLTF.

J is TRBJ2-6 and V is TRBV6-5, with a possible D match to TRBD2 (6 bases). The CDR3 sequence is 15 residues long. Trimming took 9 bases from V and 2 from J, leaving 14 bases between them. The germline gives CDR1 MNHEY, CDR2 SVGAGI. In DNA form, the CDR3 reads TGTGCCAGTCATCCCCGACTAGCTGGGGCCAACGTCCTGACTTTC. It yields the protein CASHPRLAGANVLTF.